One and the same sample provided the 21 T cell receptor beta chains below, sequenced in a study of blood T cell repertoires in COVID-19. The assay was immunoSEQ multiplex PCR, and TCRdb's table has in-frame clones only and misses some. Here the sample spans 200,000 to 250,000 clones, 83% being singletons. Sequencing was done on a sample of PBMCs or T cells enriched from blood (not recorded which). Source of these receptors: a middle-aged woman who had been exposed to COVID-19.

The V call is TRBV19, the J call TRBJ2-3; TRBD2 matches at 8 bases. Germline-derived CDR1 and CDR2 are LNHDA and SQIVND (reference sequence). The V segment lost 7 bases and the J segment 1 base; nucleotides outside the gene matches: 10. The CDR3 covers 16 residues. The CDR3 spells CASKLTSGSGTDTQYF. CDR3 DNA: TGTGCCAGTAAGTTAACTAGCGGTTCCGGCACAGATACGCAGTATTTT.

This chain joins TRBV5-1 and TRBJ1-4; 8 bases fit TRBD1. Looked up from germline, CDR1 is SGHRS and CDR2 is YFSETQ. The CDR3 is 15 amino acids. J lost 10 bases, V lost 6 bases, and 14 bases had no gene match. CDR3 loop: CASTEGDRYTGKLFF. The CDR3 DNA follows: TGCGCCAGCACCGAGGGGGACAGGTATACGGGAAAACTGTTTTTT.

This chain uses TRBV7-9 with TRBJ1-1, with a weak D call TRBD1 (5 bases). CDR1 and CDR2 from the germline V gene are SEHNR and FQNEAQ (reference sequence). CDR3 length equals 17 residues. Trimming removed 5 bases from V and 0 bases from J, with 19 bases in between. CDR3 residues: CASSPAGDLFMNTEAFF. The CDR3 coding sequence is TGTGCCAGCAGCCCTGCGGGGGACCTTTTCATGAACACTGAAGCTTTCTTT.

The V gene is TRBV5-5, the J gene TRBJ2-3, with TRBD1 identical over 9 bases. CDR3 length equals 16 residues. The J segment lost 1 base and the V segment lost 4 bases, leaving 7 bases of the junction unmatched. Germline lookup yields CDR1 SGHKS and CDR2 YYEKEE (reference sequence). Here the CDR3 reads CASSHGQGPGTDTQYF. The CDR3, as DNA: TGTGCCAGCAGCCACGGACAGGGGCCTGGCACAGATACGCAGTATTTT.

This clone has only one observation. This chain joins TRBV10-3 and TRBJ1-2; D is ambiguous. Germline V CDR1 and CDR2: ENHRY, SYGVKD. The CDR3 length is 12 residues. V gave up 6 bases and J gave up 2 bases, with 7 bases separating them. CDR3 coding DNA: TGTGCCATCAGAGAACAGAACTATGGCTACACCTTC. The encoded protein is CAIREQNYGYTF.

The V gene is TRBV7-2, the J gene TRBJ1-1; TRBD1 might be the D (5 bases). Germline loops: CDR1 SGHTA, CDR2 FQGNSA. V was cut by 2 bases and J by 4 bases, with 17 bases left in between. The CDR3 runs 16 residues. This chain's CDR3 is CASSLSSGGGATEAFF. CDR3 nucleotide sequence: TGTGCCAGCAGCTTAAGTTCGGGGGGAGGGGCCACTGAAGCTTTCTTT.

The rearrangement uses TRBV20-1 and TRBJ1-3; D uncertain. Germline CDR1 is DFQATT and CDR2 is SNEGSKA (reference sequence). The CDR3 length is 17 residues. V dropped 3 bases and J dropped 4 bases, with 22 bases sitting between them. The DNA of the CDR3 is TGCAGTGCTAGTAGTGGCGGGGTTGGTCTGAGAGGAAACACCATATATTTT. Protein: CSASSGGVGLRGNTIYF.

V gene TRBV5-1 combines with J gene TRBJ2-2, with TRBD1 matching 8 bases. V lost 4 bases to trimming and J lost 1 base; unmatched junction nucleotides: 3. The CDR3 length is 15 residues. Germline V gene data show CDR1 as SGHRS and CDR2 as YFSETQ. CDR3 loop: CASSIGQGNTGELFF. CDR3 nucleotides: TGCGCCAGCAGCATCGGACAGGGGAACACCGGGGAGCTGTTTTTT.

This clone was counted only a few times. The CDR3 is CASSFTPPRGHPYSPLHF. The CDR3 DNA is TGTGCCAGCAGCTTTACCCCTCCACGGGGACACCCTTATTCACCCCTCCACTTT. The V and J genes are TRBV7-2 and TRBJ1-6; tentative D call: TRBD1 (6 bases). Per the germline V gene, CDR1 is SGHTA and CDR2 is FQGNSA. V was pared by 3 bases and J by 8 bases, with 23 bases between. The CDR3 runs 18 residues.

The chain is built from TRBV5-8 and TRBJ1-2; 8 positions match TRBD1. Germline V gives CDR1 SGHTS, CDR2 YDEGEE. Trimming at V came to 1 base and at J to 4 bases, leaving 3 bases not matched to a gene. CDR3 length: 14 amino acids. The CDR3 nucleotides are TGTGCCAGCAGCTTGTGGCAGGGGGCCTATGGCTACACCTTC. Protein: CASSLWQGAYGYTF.

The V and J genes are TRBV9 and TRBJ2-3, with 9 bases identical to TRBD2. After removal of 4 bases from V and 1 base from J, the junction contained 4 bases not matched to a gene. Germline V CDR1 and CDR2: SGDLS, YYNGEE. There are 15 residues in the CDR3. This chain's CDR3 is CASSPIAGGTDTQYF. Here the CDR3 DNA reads TGTGCCAGCAGCCCCATAGCGGGAGGCACAGATACGCAGTATTTT. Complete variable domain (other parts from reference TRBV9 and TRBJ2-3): DSGVTQTPKHLITATGQRVTLRCSPRSGDLSVYWYQQSLDQGLQFLIQYYNGEERAKGNILERFSAQQFPDLHSELNLSSLELGDSALYFCASSPIAGGTDTQYFGPGTRLTVL.

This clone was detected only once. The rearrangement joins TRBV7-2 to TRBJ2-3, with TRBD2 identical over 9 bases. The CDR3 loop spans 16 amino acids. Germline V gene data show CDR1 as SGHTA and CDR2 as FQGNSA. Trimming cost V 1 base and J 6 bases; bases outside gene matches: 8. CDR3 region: CASSLGGGGAGDTQYF. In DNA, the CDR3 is TGTGCCAGCAGCTTAGGCGGCGGGGGGGCCGGGGATACGCAGTATTTT.

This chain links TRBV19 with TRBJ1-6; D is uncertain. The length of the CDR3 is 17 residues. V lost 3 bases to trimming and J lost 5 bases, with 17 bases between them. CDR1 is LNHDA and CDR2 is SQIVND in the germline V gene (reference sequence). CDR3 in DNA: TGTGCCAGTAGTATGAGGCCCATTGCGGAAGATAATTCACCCCTCCACTTT. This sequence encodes CASSMRPIAEDNSPLHF.

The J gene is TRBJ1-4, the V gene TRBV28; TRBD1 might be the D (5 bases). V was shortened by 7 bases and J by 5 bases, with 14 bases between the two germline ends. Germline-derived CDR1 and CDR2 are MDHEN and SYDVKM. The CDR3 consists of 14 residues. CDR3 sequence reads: CASNSDSGNEKLFF. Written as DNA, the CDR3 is TGTGCCAGCAATAGTGACAGCGGGAATGAAAAACTGTTTTTT.

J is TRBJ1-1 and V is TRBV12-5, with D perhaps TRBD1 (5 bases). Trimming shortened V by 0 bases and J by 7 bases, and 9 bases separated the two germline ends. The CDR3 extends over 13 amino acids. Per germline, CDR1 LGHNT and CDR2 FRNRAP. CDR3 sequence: CASGLVRGGEAFF. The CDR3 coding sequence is TGTGCTAGTGGTTTGGTACGGGGGGGTGAAGCTTTCTTT. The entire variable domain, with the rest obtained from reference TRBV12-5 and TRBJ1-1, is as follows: DARVTQTPRHKVTEMGQEVTMRCQPILGHNTVFWYRQTMMQGLELLAYFRNRAPLDDSGMPKDRFSAEMPDATLATLKIQPSEPRDSAVYFCASGLVRGGEAFFGQGTRLTVV.

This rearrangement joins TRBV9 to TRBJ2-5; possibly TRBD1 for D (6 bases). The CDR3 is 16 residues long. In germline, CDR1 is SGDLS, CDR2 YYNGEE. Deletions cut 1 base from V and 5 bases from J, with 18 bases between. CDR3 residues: CASSVSGTGISETQYF. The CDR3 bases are TGTGCCAGCAGCGTAAGTGGAACAGGGATTTCGGAGACCCAGTACTTC. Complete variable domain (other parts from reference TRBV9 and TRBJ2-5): DSGVTQTPKHLITATGQRVTLRCSPRSGDLSVYWYQQSLDQGLQFLIQYYNGEERAKGNILERFSAQQFPDLHSELNLSSLELGDSALYFCASSVSGTGISETQYFGPGTRLLVL.

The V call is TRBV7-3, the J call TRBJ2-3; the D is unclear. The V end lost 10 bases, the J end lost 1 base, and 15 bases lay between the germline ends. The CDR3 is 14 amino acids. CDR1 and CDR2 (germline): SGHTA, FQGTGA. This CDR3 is CATALGGRTDTQYF. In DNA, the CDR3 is TGTGCCACCGCATTAGGTGGGCGCACAGATACGCAGTATTTT.

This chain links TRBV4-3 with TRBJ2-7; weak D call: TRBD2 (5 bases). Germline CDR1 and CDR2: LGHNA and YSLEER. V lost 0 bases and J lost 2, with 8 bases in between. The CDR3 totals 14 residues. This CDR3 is CASSQDVGAYEQYF. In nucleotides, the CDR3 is TGCGCCAGCAGCCAAGACGTCGGGGCCTACGAGCAGTACTTC.

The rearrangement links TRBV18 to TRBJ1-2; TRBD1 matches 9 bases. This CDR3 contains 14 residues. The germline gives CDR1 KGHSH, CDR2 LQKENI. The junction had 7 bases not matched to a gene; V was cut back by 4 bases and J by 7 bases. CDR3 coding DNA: TGTGCCAGCTCACGAGAGGGACAGGGCGGTGGCTACACCTTC. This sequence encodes CASSREGQGGGYTF.

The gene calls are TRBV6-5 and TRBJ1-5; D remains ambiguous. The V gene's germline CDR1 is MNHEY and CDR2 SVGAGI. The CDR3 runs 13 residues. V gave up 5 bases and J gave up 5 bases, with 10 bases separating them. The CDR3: CASSPQADQPQHF. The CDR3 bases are TGTGCCAGCAGTCCACAAGCGGATCAGCCCCAGCATTTT.

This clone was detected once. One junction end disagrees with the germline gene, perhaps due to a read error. Here the CDR3 DNA reads TGTGCTAGCAGCTTGGCCTACTCACAGGGCAATGAGCAGTTCTTC. As protein: CASSLAYSQGNEQFF. The rearrangement links TRBV7-7 to TRBJ2-1; possibly TRBD1 for D (6 bases). Germline-derived CDR1 and CDR2 are SSHAT and FNYEAQ (reference sequence). The CDR3 contains 15 residues.